Listed here are 10 T cell receptor beta chains from one sample, sequenced in a study of blood T cell repertoires in COVID-19. Clones were read by immunoSEQ multiplex PCR, and TCRdb kept only the in-frame ones, dropping some. This sample has approximately 84,000 clones, with approximately 86% found just once. The sample consisted of peripheral blood. The receptors here all came from a woman over 75 with acute or convalescent COVID-19.

The chain is built from TRBV10-3 and TRBJ2-1, with 11 bases identical to TRBD2. In germline, CDR1 is ENHRY, CDR2 SYGVKD. This CDR3 contains 16 residues. Trimming took 7 bases from V and 5 from J; bases not matched to a gene: 10. This chain's CDR3 is CAITTSGSLSNNEQFF. The CDR3 nucleotides are TGTGCCATCACTACTAGCGGGAGTTTATCTAACAATGAGCAGTTCTTC.

The CDR3 spells CASTQGQSTDTQYF. In DNA, the CDR3 is TGCGCCAGCACCCAGGGACAGAGCACAGATACGCAGTATTTT. The chain joins TRBV5-1 to TRBJ2-3; TRBD1 aligns across 7 bases. The V gene end was trimmed by 6 bases and the J gene end by 0 bases; junction bases not matched to a gene: 4. Germline V CDR1 and CDR2: SGHRS, YFSETQ. The CDR3 has 14 residues. The variable domain in full, completed from reference TRBV5-1 and TRBJ2-3, reads KAGVTQTPRYLIKTRGQQVTLSCSPISGHRSVSWYQQTPGQGLQFLFEYFSETQRNKGNFPGRFSGRQFSNSRSEMNVSTLELGDSALYLCASTQGQSTDTQYFGPGTRLTVL.

The J gene is TRBJ1-6, the V gene TRBV7-2; D may be TRBD1 (5 bases). V lost 1 base to trimming and J lost 10 bases, with 14 bases between them. The CDR3 runs 15 residues. Per the germline V gene, CDR1 is SGHTA and CDR2 is FQGNSA. In DNA form, the CDR3 reads TGTGCCAGCAGCTTAGAGGGAGGACATGGATCACCCCTCCACTTT. Protein product: CASSLEGGHGSPLHF.

The chain links TRBV5-4 to TRBJ2-3; D may be TRBD1 (6 bases). The CDR3 loop spans 15 amino acids. The V end was cut by 4 bases, the J end by 3 bases, with 15 bases between. The germline CDR1 and CDR2 sequences are SGHNT and YYREEE (reference sequence). The CDR3 region is CASSRGYMGTDTQYF. In DNA, the CDR3 is TGTGCCAGCAGCAGGGGGTATATGGGGACAGATACGCAGTATTTT.

This clone was counted a single time. J is TRBJ2-1 and V is TRBV2; 13 bases align to TRBD2. V was pared by 6 bases and J by 7 bases, with 9 bases of the junction left unmatched. The CDR3 totals 16 residues. Germline lookup yields CDR1 SNHLY and CDR2 FYNNEI. The CDR3 nucleotides read TGTGCCAGCAGACTAAGGACTAGCGGGAGCGAAAATGAGCAGTTCTTC. It codes for CASRLRTSGSENEQFF.

Concerning this clone: Different DNA sequences within this sample yield the same CDR3. The rearrangement links TRBV28 to TRBJ2-5, with 9 positions matching TRBD1. This CDR3 spans 13 amino acids. From germline, CDR1 is MDHEN and CDR2 SYDVKM. J was trimmed by 5 bases and V by 4 bases; bases with no gene match: 2. CDR3 sequence reads: CASSSGQGETQYF. CDR3 sequence (DNA): TGTGCCAGCAGTTCCGGACAGGGGGAGACCCAGTACTTC.

CDR3 bases: TGCGCCAGCAGTGAGTTTAGGACTCCCTACGAGCAGTACTTC. It codes for CASSEFRTPYEQYF. The chain uses TRBV10-1 and TRBJ2-7; D is perhaps TRBD2 (5 bases). Germline values: CDR1 WNHNN, CDR2 SYGVQD (reference sequence). Trimming stripped 1 base from V and 2 bases from J, with 9 bases between. This CDR3 is built from 14 residues.

The gene calls are TRBV6-5 and TRBJ1-6, with 7 positions matching TRBD1. The germline V gene has CDR1 MNHEY and CDR2 SVGAGI. Trimming took 4 bases from V and 6 from J; bases not matched to a gene: 0. The CDR3 runs to 13 residues. The CDR3 protein is CASSWDSNSPLHF. The CDR3 bases are TGTGCCAGCAGTTGGGACAGTAATTCACCCCTCCACTTT.

This clone turned up a few times. The chain couples TRBV6-5 to TRBJ1-2, with D possibly TRBD1 on 6 matching bases. The germline V and J ends were trimmed by 4 bases and 2 bases, with 17 bases remaining between them. Germline V lookup: CDR1 MNHEY, CDR2 SVGAGI. This CDR3 has 16 amino acids. The DNA of the CDR3 is TGTGCCAGCAGTTCCTCCTCGACAGGCGCGAACTATGGCTACACCTTC. Protein: CASSSSSTGANYGYTF.

This clone was counted once. The chain couples TRBV27 to TRBJ1-1, with D perhaps TRBD1 (5 bases). The CDR3 totals 15 residues. Trimming stripped 3 bases from V and 5 bases from J, with 16 bases between. The germline V gene has CDR1 MNHEY and CDR2 SMNVEV (reference sequence). The CDR3 spells CASSFPDWGGTEAFF. The CDR3 coding sequence is TGTGCCAGCAGTTTTCCAGATTGGGGGGGGACTGAAGCTTTCTTT.